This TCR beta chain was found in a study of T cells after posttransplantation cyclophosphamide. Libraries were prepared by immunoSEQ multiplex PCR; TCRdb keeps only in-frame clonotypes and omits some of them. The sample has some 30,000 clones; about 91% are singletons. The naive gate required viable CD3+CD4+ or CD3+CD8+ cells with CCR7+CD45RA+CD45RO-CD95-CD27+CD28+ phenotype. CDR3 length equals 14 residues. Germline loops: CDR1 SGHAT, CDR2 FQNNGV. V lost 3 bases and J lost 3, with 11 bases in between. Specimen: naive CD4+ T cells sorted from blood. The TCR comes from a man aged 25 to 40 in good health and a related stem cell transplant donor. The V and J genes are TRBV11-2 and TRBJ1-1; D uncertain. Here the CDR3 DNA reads TGTGCCAGCAGCTTGAGGTTCGGGGACACTGAAGCTTTCTTT. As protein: CASSLRFGDTEAFF. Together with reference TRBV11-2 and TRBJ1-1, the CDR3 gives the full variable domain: EAGVAQSPRYKIIEKRQSVAFWCNPISGHATLYWYQQILGQGPKLLIQFQNNGVVDDSQLPKDRFSAERLKGVDSTLKIQPAKLEDSAVYLCASSLRFGDTEAFFGQGTRLTVV.